The T cell receptor (beta chain) described here comes from a study of blood T cell repertoires in COVID-19. Method: immunoSEQ multiplex PCR; TCRdb's copy keeps in-frame clones and lacks some. The data contain 40,000 to 50,000 clones, over 75% of them singletons. Between the trimmed V and J ends, which lost 8 bases and 7 bases, there was a span of 17 bases. Per the germline V gene, CDR1 is MDHEN and CDR2 is SYDVKM. The CDR3 runs 14 residues. Sequenced: peripheral blood. This clonotype was sampled from a woman older than 75 with acute or convalescent COVID-19. The V call is TRBV28, the J call TRBJ1-4, with TRBD1 as a possible D gene (5 bases). This CDR3 reads CASRSGGVGEKLFF. The CDR3 bases are TGTGCCAGCCGGAGCGGGGGAGTTGGTGAAAAACTGTTTTTT.